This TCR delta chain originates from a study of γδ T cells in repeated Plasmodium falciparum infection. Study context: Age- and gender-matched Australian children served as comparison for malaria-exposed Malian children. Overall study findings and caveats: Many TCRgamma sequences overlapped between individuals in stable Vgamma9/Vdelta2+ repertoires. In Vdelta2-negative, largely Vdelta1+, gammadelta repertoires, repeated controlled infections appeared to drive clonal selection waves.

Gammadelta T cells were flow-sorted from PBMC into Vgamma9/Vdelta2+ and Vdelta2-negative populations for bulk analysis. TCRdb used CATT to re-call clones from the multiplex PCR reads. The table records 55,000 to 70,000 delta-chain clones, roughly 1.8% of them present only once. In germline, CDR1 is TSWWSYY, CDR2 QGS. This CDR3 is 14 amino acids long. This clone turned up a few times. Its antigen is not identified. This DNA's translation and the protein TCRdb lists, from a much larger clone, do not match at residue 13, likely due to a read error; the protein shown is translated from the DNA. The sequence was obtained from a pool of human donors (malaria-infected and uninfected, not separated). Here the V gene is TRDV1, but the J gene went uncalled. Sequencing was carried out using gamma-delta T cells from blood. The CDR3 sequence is CALVISVFTDKLTF. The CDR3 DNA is TGTGCTCTTGTGATTTCCGTCTTCACCGATAAACTCACCTTT.